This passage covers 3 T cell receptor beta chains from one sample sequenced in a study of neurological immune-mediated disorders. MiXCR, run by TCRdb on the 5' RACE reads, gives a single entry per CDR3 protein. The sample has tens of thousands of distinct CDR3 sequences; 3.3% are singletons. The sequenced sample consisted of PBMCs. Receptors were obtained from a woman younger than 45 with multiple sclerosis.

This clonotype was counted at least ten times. CDR3 nucleotide sequence: TGCAGCGTCGCACAGCGCATGAACACTGAAGCTTTCTTT. Encoded protein: CSVAQRMNTEAFF. The chain couples TRBV29-1 to TRBJ1-1; D unresolved. This CDR3 is 13 amino acids long. Trimming shortened V by 6 bases and J by 0 bases, and 11 bases separated the two germline ends. CDR1 SQVTM and CDR2 ANQGSEA come from the germline V gene. Full variable domain (outside the CDR3, taken from reference TRBV29-1 and TRBJ1-1): SAVISQKPSRDICQRGTSLTIQCQVDSQVTMMFWYRQQPGQSLTLIATANQGSEATYESGFVIDKFPISRPNLTFSTLTVSNMSPEDSSIYLCSVAQRMNTEAFFGQGTRLTVV.

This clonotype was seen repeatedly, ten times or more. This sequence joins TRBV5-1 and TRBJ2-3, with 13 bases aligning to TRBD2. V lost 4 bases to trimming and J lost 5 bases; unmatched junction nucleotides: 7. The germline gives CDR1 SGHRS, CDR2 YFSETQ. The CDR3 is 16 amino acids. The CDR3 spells CASSQLAGGHGDTQYF. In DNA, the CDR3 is TGCGCCAGCAGCCAACTAGCGGGGGGGCATGGAGATACGCAGTATTTT.

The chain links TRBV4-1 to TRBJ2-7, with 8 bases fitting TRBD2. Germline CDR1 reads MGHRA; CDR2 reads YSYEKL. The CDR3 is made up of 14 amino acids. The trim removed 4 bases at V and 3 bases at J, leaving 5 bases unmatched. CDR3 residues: CASSLRTSGYEQYF. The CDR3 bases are TGCGCCAGCAGCCTCCGAACTAGCGGCTACGAGCAGTACTTC.